This TCR beta chain was identified during a study of regulatory T cells in long-lasting Graves disease. Study-level results: Persistent disease was associated with favored TRBV28 usage and with favored use of TRBJ1-2 and TRBJ2-5.

Researchers made TCR beta libraries by using iRepertoire HTBI primers and running Arm-PCR on CDR3 regions. TCRdb fed the multiplex PCR reads into MiXCR, producing one record per CDR3 protein. The repertoire holds 700,000 or so distinct CDR3 sequences, with approximately 31% as singletons. Germline V lookup: CDR1 SGHTA, CDR2 FQGNSA. V was cut by 0 bases and J by 5 bases, with 19 bases left in between. The CDR3 has 18 amino acids. As for time point: persistent/refractory GD, antithyroid drugs over 5 years with positive TRAb. Scientists built the TCR library using RNA that was extracted from PBMCs. American Thyroid Association guidelines defined Graves' disease diagnosis. A blood draw put about 9.9 milliliters of peripheral blood into EDTA tubes. In this sample, this clonotype turned up a few times. Its target is unknown.

The chain joins TRBV7-2 to TRBJ2-2; a weak D match, TRBD2 (6 bases). The material sequenced was peripheral blood mononuclear cells (PBMCs), taken when the disease was refractory, from a patient treated with antithyroid drugs. The sequence came from a female donor with Graves disease. The CDR3, as DNA: TGTGCCAGCAGCTTAGCCCCTTTAGCAGGGAGCGGGACCGGGGAGCTGTTTTTT. It translates to CASSLAPLAGSGTGELFF.